The entry below describes one T cell receptor beta chain. Its antigen is unknown. The sample belongs to a study of OX40 agonist ivuxolimab in advanced cancers. Study summary: The patients received ivuxolimab by intravenous route every 2 weeks at 0.01 to 10 mg/kg. Dose-escalation subjects each had hepatocellular carcinoma, melanoma, renal cell or head and neck cancer. The study, taken as a whole, reports: Expanded clones tended on average to be more numerous among CD8+ T cells than CD4+.

TCRdb's table, derived via immunoSEQ multiplex PCR, lists solely in-frame clones and lacks some. The sample lists approximately 92,000 clones, approximately 80% occurring once. The specimen comprised CD4+ or CD8+ T cells sorted from blood, sampled in a trial of the OX40 agonist ivuxolimab. This TCR derives from an adult with an advanced solid tumor such as melanoma, head and neck, liver or kidney cancer.

The CDR3 protein is CASHPGDTEAFF. In DNA, the CDR3 is TGTGCCAGCCATCCGGGGGACACTGAAGCTTTCTTT. J is TRBJ1-1 and V is TRBV2; the D gene is possibly TRBD1 (5 bases). With 8 bases removed from V and 3 bases from J, the gap between germline ends came to 10 bases. Germline-derived CDR1 and CDR2 are SNHLY and FYNNEI. The CDR3 is made up of 12 amino acids.